The 20 T cell receptor beta chains in this list originate from one sample, sequenced in a study of T-cell memory formation after mild COVID-19. TCRdb independently ran MiXCR on the 5' RACE reads; one entry per CDR3 protein. The sample has about 170,000 distinct CDR3 sequences, 13% seen once. The sample was PBMCs or a T cell subset sorted from them (not recorded which). These receptors were taken from a man aged 18 to 29 who had mild COVID-19 (a few samples of this study predate the infection). Cell type and time point are not known.

This clonotype was found a few times. The chain has TRBV20-1 and TRBJ1-1; D unclear. The CDR3 is made up of 13 amino acids. The germline V gene has CDR1 DFQATT and CDR2 SNEGSKA (reference sequence). Between the trimmed V and J ends, which lost 1 base and 0 bases, there was a span of 6 bases. CDR3 DNA: TGCAGTGCTAGAGCCAGCTTGAACACTGAAGCTTTCTTT. Translated: CSARASLNTEAFF.

This clonotype was counted only a few times. The J gene is TRBJ2-6, the V gene TRBV5-1; D is ambiguous. This CDR3 is built from 16 residues. The V gene lost 0 bases and the J gene lost 1 base, with 8 bases spanning the gap. The germline CDR1 and CDR2 sequences are SGHRS and YFSETQ. The CDR3: CASSLASNSGANVLTF. In DNA form, the CDR3 reads TGCGCCAGCAGCTTGGCCAGCAATTCTGGGGCCAACGTCCTGACTTTC.

The chain links TRBV12-3 or TRBV12-4 to TRBJ1-2; D is possibly TRBD1 (6 bases). This CDR3 comprises 16 residues. V was clipped by 7 bases and J by 7 bases, with 25 bases between them. The CDR3 is CASTLPSFQGSRGYTF. The CDR3 DNA reads as TGTGCCAGCACCCTCCCCTCCTTTCAGGGGAGTCGTGGCTACACCTTC.

This clonotype was seen a handful of times. The V gene is TRBV29-1, the J gene TRBJ2-5; 10 nucleotides match TRBD1. Germline values: CDR1 SQVTM, CDR2 ANQGSEA. The CDR3 contains 13 residues. J gave up 4 bases and V 8 bases, and 7 bases lay outside the gene matches. In DNA form, the CDR3 reads TGCAGCACCCGACAGGGGGCATCAGAGACCCAGTACTTC. Translating it yields CSTRQGASETQYF.

This clonotype showed up just a few times. The rearrangement links TRBV6-2 or TRBV6-3 to TRBJ2-2; D remains unclear. The V end lost 5 bases, the J end lost 5 bases, and 6 bases lay between the germline ends. CDR1 and CDR2 (germline): MNHEY, SVGEGT. This CDR3 spans 12 amino acids. CDR3 region: CASSTYTGELFF. In nucleotides, the CDR3 is TGTGCCAGCAGTACTTATACCGGGGAGCTGTTTTTT.

This clonotype has ten or more counts. The V gene is TRBV7-2, the J gene TRBJ2-3; D is unresolved. Germline CDR1 reads SGHTA; CDR2 reads FQGNSA. The CDR3 is made up of 13 amino acids. V was pared by 3 bases and J by 4 bases, with 8 bases between. The CDR3 DNA sequence: TGTGCCAGCAGCTTCCTAGTCGCAGATACGCAGTATTTT. Its translation: CASSFLVADTQYF.

This clonotype was seen a handful of times. The rearrangement joins TRBV12-3 or TRBV12-4 to TRBJ1-3; D is undetermined. V was pared by 3 bases and J by 0 bases, with 6 bases between. This CDR3 contains 14 residues. CDR3 sequence: CASSFRLSGNTIYF. The CDR3 DNA reads TGTGCCAGCAGTTTTCGACTCTCTGGAAACACCATATATTTT.

This clonotype has a handful of counts. V and J are TRBV7-9 and TRBJ2-7; D possibly corresponds to TRBD2 (6 bases). The germline V and J ends were trimmed by 1 base and 4 bases, with 11 bases remaining between them. The CDR3 is made up of 14 amino acids. Germline-derived CDR1 and CDR2 are SEHNR and FQNEAQ (reference sequence). The CDR3 here is CASSLEARDYEQYF. Written as DNA, the CDR3 is TGTGCCAGCAGCTTAGAGGCGCGGGATTACGAGCAGTACTTC.

There are a few counts of this clonotype. The chain carries TRBV10-3 and TRBJ2-5, with 7 positions matching TRBD1. CDR3 length: 13 amino acids. Trimming cost V 3 bases and J 4 bases; bases outside gene matches: 2. Germline assignment: CDR1 ENHRY and CDR2 SYGVKD. The CDR3 DNA is TGTGCCATCAGTGAAGGGGGCCCAGAGACCCAGTACTTC. The encoded protein is CAISEGGPETQYF.

The chain uses TRBV4-1 and TRBJ1-4, with D perhaps TRBD1 (5 bases). The CDR3 sequence is 15 residues long. CDR1 MGHRA and CDR2 YSYEKL come from the germline V gene. Trimming stripped 2 bases from V and 3 bases from J, with 10 bases between. The CDR3 is CASSQFRGANEKLFF. Here the CDR3 DNA reads TGCGCCAGCAGCCAATTTCGGGGGGCTAATGAAAAACTGTTTTTT.

CDR3 loop: CSAIRDRGREQYF. CDR3 DNA: TGCAGTGCTATCCGGGACAGGGGGCGTGAGCAGTACTTC. The chain carries TRBV20-1 and TRBJ2-7; 12 bases match TRBD1. The V gene end was trimmed by 4 bases and the J gene end by 7 bases; junction bases not matched to a gene: 5. The CDR3 consists of 13 residues. CDR1 is DFQATT and CDR2 is SNEGSKA in the germline V gene (reference sequence).

This sequence joins TRBV3-1 and TRBJ2-7; weak D call: TRBD2 (6 bases). Germline V gene sequence: CDR1 LGHDT, CDR2 YNNKEL (reference sequence). V was trimmed by 3 bases and J by 2 bases, leaving 11 bases between them. The CDR3 is 14 amino acids. The CDR3 loop is CASSQLGRTYEQYV. DNA of the CDR3: TGTGCCAGCAGCCAGCTGGGGAGGACCTACGAGCAGTACGTC.

In this sample, this clonotype turned up many times. The V call is TRBV5-1, the J call TRBJ1-6; no definite D call. CDR1 and CDR2 (germline): SGHRS, YFSETQ. This CDR3 contains 15 residues. V gave up 0 bases and J gave up 8 bases, with 12 bases separating them. The CDR3 loop is CASSLGGARYSPLHF. The CDR3 DNA follows: TGCGCCAGCAGCTTGGGGGGAGCCCGGTATTCACCCCTCCACTTT. Based on the CDR3 plus reference TRBV5-1 and TRBJ1-6, the full variable domain is KAGVTQTPRYLIKTRGQQVTLSCSPISGHRSVSWYQQTPGQGLQFLFEYFSETQRNKGNFPGRFSGRQFSNSRSEMNVSTLELGDSALYLCASSLGGARYSPLHFGNGTRLTVT.

This rearrangement joins TRBV7-6 to TRBJ2-5; 7 bases fit TRBD1. CDR3 length: 12 amino acids. V shed 10 bases, J shed 4 bases, and the junction held 6 bases outside the gene matches. Germline loops: CDR1 SGHVS, CDR2 FNYEAQ. In DNA, the CDR3 is TGTGCCACCCGGGACAGATCAGAGACCCAGTACTTC. It yields the protein CATRDRSETQYF.

There are a few counts of this clonotype. J is TRBJ1-2 and V is TRBV20-1; no firm D call. The length of the CDR3 is 11 residues. The V gene's germline CDR1 is DFQATT and CDR2 SNEGSKA (reference sequence). The germline V and J ends were trimmed by 1 base and 12 bases, with 12 bases remaining between them. The CDR3 nucleotides read TGCAGTGCTAGAGCGCAGCGCGGGAACACCTTC. Protein: CSARAQRGNTF.

The chain carries TRBV12-3 or TRBV12-4 and TRBJ1-2; the match to TRBD1 covers 10 bases. Losses at the gene ends were 7 bases for V and 6 bases for J; bases not matched to a gene: 8. This CDR3 contains 14 residues. CDR3 amino acids: CASTHYGTGDGYTF. In nucleotides, the CDR3 is TGTGCCAGCACGCATTATGGGACAGGGGATGGCTACACCTTC.

The chain is built from TRBV29-1 and TRBJ1-1; 9 bases align to TRBD1. V lost 6 bases to trimming and J lost 1 base; unmatched junction nucleotides: 6. The germline V gene encodes CDR1 SQVTM and CDR2 ANQGSEA. The CDR3 contains 14 residues. CDR3 DNA sequence: TGCAGCGTCGGGACAGGGCTCGAGAACACTGAAGCTTTCTTT. This translates into CSVGTGLENTEAFF.

This rearrangement joins TRBV7-2 to TRBJ2-5; 10 nucleotides align to TRBD2. Germline-derived CDR1 and CDR2 are SGHTA and FQGNSA. This CDR3 comprises 15 residues. J gave up 1 base and V 6 bases, and 5 bases lay outside the gene matches. The CDR3 DNA sequence: TGTGCCAGCAGGGTAGCGGGGGGACCCCAAGAGACCCAGTACTTC. Translation gives CASRVAGGPQETQYF.

Only a few counts were recorded for this clonotype. The chain combines TRBV6-6 with TRBJ1-2, with a weak D call TRBD1 (6 bases). The CDR3 totals 17 residues. Trimming took off 2 bases at V and 0 bases at J, with 16 bases between the two ends. Germline-derived CDR1 and CDR2 are MNHNY and SVGAGI (reference sequence). CDR3 residues: CASSYATGGPTNYGYTF. CDR3 bases: TGTGCCAGCAGTTACGCCACGGGGGGGCCTACTAACTATGGCTACACCTTC.

The chain carries TRBV18 and TRBJ1-2; 8 nucleotides match TRBD1. CDR1 is KGHSH and CDR2 is LQKENI in the germline V gene. Losses at the gene ends were 6 bases for V and 6 bases for J; bases not matched to a gene: 12. The length of the CDR3 is 15 residues. This CDR3 is CASSTRGQGADGYTF. For the CDR3, the DNA is TGTGCCAGCTCGACCAGGGGCCAGGGGGCTGATGGCTACACCTTC.